This entry describes one T cell receptor (beta chain). This clonotype was seen only a few times. It lacks a known antigen. Per-base qualities were not stored, and no clone one base away is much larger. The record originates from a study of CD8 T cells in ankylosing spondylitis (TCRdb year 2017). Background on the whole study: The study set out to find disease-linked TCR variants by profiling T cell receptor beta repertoires in ankylosing spondylitis patients and healthy donors. In total, the full study cohort was made up of roughly 110 healthy donors and some 26 ankylosing spondylitis patients. Peripheral blood samples were taken, and synovial fluid was additionally collected from ankylosing spondylitis patients. Results and caveats for the whole study, not just this receptor: According to the report, matched synovial fluid samples from ankylosing spondylitis patients were significantly enriched for the disease-linked clones. Blood from ankylosing spondylitis patients appeared to be characterized by a TCR beta motif made up of 8 or 9 highly homologous amino acid variants. A CD8+ phenotype was shown by the disease-linked clones, which were found at relatively low frequencies in peripheral blood. Some motif variants had previously been reported in the synovial fluid and blood of reactive arthritis patients, which suggests shared mechanisms of disease initiation.

CDR1 and CDR2, per the germline V gene, are ENHRY and SYGVKD. The junction carries 2 bases between V and J, which are trimmed by 2 bases and 1 base respectively. Including the terminal cysteine and phenylalanine, the CDR3 comprises 12 residues. The CDR3 DNA has 36 bases and is translated from base 1. The listed sequencing device is Illumina HiSeq 2500. Quantitative 5'-RACE with molecular barcodes was the method used to prepare the TCR beta libraries. On the study's bioinformatics: A new computational method based on a probabilistic model of VDJ rearrangement was used to identify disease-linked TCR variants. TCRdb's own reprocessing of the public reads used fastp at Q25 and MiXCR and kept productive beta chains. Merged by CDR3 protein, the rows form single entries marked with the most common genes and DNA. TCRdb assigned the V and J calls; the authors' analysis was not used. Recorded for this sample are over 700,000 distinct CDR3 sequences; 15% to 20% of them occurred a single time. Jointly, the top ten make up 15% to 20% of the sample.

What was sequenced was blood, either unsorted or a sorted T cell fraction (not recorded which). The sequence joins TRBV10-3 to TRBJ2-5, with no confident D gene call. This clonotype originated in a male donor with ankylosing spondylitis. The CDR3: CAISETQETQYF. The DNA is as follows: TGTGCCATCAGTGAGACCCAAGAGACCCAGTACTTC.